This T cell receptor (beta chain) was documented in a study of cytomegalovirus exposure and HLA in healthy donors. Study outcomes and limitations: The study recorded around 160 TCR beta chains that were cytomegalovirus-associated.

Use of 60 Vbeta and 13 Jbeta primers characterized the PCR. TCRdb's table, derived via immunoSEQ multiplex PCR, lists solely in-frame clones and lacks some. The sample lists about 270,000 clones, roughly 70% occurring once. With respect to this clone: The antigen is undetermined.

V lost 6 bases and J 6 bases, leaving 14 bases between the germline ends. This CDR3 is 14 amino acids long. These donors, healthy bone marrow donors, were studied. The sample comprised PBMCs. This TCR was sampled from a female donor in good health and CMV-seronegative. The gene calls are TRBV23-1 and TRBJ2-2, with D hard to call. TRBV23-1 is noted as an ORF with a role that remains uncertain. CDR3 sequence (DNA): TGCGCCAGCAGGCCAGGTCCGACCCCCGGGGAGCTGTTTTTT. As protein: CASRPGPTPGELFF.